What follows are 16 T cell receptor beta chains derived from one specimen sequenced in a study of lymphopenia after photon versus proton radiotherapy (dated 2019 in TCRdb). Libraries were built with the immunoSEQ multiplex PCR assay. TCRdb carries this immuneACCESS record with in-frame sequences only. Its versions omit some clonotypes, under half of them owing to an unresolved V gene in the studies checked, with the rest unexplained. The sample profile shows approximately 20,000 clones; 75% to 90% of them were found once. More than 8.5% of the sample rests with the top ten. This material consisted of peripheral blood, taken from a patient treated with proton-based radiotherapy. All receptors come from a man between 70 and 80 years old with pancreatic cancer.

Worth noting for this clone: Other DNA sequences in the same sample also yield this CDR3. The CDR3 bases are TGTGCCAGCAGCTTAGGCGGCACCGACGGCTACACCTTC. Translating it yields CASSLGGTDGYTF. The rearrangement joins TRBV11-2 to TRBJ1-2; D uncertain. The CDR3 loop spans 13 amino acids. CDR1 is SGHAT and CDR2 is FQNNGV in the germline V gene. V gave up 1 base and J gave up 8 bases, with 11 bases separating them.

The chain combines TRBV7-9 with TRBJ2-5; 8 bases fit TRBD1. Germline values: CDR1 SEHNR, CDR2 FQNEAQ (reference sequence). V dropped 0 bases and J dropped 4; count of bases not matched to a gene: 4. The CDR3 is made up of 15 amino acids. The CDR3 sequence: CASSLAVRGPETQYF. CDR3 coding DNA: TGTGCCAGCAGCTTAGCGGTCAGGGGGCCAGAGACCCAGTACTTC.

DNA of the CDR3: TGTGCCAGCAGCTTAGGGCGGACGGGTTACCAAGAGACCCAGTACTTC. Translating gives CASSLGRTGYQETQYF. V is TRBV7-2 and J is TRBJ2-5; D gene ambiguous. This CDR3 contains 16 residues. V was shortened by 1 base and J by 0 bases, with 12 bases between the two germline ends. Germline CDR1 and CDR2: SGHTA and FQGNSA. Together with reference TRBV7-2 and TRBJ2-5, the CDR3 gives the full variable domain: GAGVSQSPSNKVTEKGKDVELRCDPISGHTALYWYRQSLGQGLEFLIYFQGNSAPDKSGLPSDRFSAERTGGSVSTLTIQRTQQEDSAVYLCASSLGRTGYQETQYFGPGTRLLVL.

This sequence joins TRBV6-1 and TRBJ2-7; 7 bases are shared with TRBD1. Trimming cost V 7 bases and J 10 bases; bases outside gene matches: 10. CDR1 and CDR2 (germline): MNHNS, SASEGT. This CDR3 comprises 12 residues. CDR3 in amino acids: CASTSRQGNQYF. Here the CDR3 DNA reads TGTGCCAGCACCTCTAGACAGGGAAATCAGTACTTC.

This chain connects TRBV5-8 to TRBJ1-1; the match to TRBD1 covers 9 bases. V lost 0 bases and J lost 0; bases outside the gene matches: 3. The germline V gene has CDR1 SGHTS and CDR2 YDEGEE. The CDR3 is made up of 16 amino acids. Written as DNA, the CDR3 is TGTGCCAGCAGCTTGGGGACAGGGGCCCTGAACACTGAAGCTTTCTTT. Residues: CASSLGTGALNTEAFF.

CDR3 loop: CASSPPSGNTGELFF. The CDR3 DNA follows: TGTGCCAGCTCACCACCGTCCGGGAACACCGGGGAGCTGTTTTTT. This rearrangement joins TRBV18 to TRBJ2-2; no clear D. Germline-derived CDR1 and CDR2 are KGHSH and LQKENI. The CDR3 has 15 amino acids. Trimming cost V 0 bases and J 1 base, with 6 bases left between them.

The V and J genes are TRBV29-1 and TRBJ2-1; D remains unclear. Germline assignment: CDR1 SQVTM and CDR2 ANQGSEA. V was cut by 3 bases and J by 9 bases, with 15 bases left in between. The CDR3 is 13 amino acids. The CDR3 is CSVDWTSSAEQFF. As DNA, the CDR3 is TGCAGCGTTGACTGGACCAGCAGCGCTGAGCAGTTCTTC.

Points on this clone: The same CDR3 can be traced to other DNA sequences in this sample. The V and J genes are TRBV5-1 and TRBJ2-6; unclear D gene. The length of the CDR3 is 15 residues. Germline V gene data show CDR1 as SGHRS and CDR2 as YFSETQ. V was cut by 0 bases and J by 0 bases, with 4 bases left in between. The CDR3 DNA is TGCGCCAGCAGCTTGGGCAGCTCTGGGGCCAACGTCCTGACTTTC. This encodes CASSLGSSGANVLTF.

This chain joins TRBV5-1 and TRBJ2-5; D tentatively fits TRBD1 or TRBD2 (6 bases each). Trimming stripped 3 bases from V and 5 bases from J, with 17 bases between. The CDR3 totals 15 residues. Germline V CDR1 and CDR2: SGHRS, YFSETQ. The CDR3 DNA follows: TGCGCCAGCAGCTCCGATGGGGGGCGCGAGGAGACCCAGTACTTC. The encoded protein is CASSSDGGREETQYF.

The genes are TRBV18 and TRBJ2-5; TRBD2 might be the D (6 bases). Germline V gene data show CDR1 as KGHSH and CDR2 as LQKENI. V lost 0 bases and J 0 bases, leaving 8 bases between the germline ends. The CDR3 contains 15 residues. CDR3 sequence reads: CASSPPSGYQETQYF. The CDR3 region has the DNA TGTGCCAGCTCACCACCTAGCGGCTACCAAGAGACCCAGTACTTC.

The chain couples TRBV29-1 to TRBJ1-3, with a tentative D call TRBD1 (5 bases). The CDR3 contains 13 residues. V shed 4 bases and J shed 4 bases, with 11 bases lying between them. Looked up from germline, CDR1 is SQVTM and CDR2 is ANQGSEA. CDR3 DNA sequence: TGCAGCGTTGCGGGACTCAGAGGAAACACCATATATTTT. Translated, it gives CSVAGLRGNTIYF.

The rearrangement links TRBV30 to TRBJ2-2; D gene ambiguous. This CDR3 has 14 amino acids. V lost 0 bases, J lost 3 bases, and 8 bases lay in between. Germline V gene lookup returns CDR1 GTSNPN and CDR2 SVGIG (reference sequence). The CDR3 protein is CAWSVGMYTGELFF. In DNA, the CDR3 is TGTGCCTGGAGTGTGGGGATGTACACCGGGGAGCTGTTTTTT.

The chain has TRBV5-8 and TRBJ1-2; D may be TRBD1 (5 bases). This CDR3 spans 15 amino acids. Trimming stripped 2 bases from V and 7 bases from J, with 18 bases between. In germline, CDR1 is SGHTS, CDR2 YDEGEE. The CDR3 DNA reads TGTGCCAGCAGCTTCCCGACAGAGGGGAGGACTGGCTACACCTTC. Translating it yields CASSFPTEGRTGYTF.

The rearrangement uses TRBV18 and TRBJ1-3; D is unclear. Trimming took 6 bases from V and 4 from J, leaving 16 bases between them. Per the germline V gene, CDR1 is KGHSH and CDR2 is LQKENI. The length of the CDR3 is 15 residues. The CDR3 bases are TGTGCCAGCTCGCTTGAAATAGGAGACGGAAACACCATATATTTT. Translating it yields CASSLEIGDGNTIYF.

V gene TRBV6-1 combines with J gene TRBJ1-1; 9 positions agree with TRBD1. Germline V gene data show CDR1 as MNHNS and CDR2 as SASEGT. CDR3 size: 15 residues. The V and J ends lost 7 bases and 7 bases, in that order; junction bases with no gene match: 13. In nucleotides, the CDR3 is TGTGCCAGCAAGCCAAACAGGGGGCGAAGAGGTGAAGCTTTCTTT. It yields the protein CASKPNRGRRGEAFF.

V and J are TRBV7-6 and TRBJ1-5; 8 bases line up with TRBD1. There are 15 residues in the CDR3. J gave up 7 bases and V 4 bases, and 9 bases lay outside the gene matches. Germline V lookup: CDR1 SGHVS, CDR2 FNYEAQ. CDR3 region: CASSSGQDFRQPQHF. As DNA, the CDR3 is TGTGCCAGCAGCTCGGGACAGGACTTTAGGCAGCCCCAGCATTTT. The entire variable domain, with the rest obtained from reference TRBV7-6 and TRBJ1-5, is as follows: GAGVSQSPRYKVTKRGQDVALRCDPISGHVSLYWYRQALGQGPEFLTYFNYEAQQDKSGLPNDRFSAERPEGSISTLTIQRTEQRDSAMYRCASSSGQDFRQPQHFGDGTRLSIL.